These T cell receptor beta chains were read from a single sample in a study of monozygotic twins with inflammatory bowel disease. TCRdb re-called the 5' RACE reads; every CDR3 protein appears as one record, without DNA. This listing includes about 160,000 distinct CDR3 sequences. The sample comprised blood. The receptors were sampled from a human donor with ulcerative colitis or Crohn's disease, or a healthy co-twin of an affected twin (not recorded which). CDR3s include the opening cysteine and the closing phenylalanine or tryptophan. Fields, in order: V gene, J gene, CDR3 protein.

TRBV20-1,TRBJ2-5,CSAHPGTSLETQYF
TRBV6-5,TRBJ2-5,CASSLQGAKETQYF
TRBV19,TRBJ1-6,CASSGGRWNHSPLHF
TRBV6-5,TRBJ1-1,CASSYAGSREAFF
TRBV7-8,TRBJ2-1,CASSLAQGYSYNEQFF
TRBV5-1,TRBJ2-2,CASSLLAGDTGELFF
TRBV20-1,TRBJ2-1,CSARGGLAGGNEQFF
TRBV7-6,TRBJ2-7,CASSLTVGSYEQYF
TRBV4-2,TRBJ1-3,CASSRAAGNTIYF
TRBV4-1,TRBJ1-5,CASSQDPGTPQHF
TRBV5-1,TRBJ2-7,CASSPNSGYEQYF
TRBV7-9,TRBJ2-7,CASSYREMYEQYF
TRBV20-1,TRBJ2-5,CSARDGSGETQYF
TRBV2,TRBJ2-2,CASTGPPNTGELFF
TRBV7-9,TRBJ1-6,CASSQVTGYNSPLHF
TRBV2,TRBJ1-1,CASSDYVNTEAFF
TRBV7-2,TRBJ2-1,CASSPQAGTGGREQFF
TRBV4-1,TRBJ1-4,CASRPPGGANEKLFF
TRBV6-5,TRBJ1-2,CASSYPQAREAGGVYTF
TRBV7-9,TRBJ2-2,CASRLRGGAGELFF
TRBV5-1,TRBJ2-1,CASSPGVYEQFF
TRBV20-1,TRBJ2-7,CSAEQGSESYEQYF
TRBV6-1,TRBJ2-1,CASSPLGGTSYNEQFF
TRBV9,TRBJ2-1,CASSPLTSGGGEQFF